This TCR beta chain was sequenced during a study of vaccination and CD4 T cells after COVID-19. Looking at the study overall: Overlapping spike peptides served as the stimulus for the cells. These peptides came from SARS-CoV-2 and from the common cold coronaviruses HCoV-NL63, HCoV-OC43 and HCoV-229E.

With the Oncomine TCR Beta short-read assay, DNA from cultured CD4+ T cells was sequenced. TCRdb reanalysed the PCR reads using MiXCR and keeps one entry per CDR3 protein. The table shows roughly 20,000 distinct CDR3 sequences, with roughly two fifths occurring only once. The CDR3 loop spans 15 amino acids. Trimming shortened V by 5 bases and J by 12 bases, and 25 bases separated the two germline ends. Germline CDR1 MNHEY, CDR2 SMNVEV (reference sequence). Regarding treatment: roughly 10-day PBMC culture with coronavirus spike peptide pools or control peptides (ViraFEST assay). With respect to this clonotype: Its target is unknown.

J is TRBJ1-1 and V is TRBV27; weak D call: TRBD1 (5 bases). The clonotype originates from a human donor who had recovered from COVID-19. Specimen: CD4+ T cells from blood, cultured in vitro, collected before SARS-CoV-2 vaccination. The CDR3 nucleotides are TGTGCCAGCAGTCCCCCCCCACAGCAGGGTCGTTTAACTTTCTTT. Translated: CASSPPPQQGRLTFF.